The 13 T cell receptor beta chains below all came from one sample that was sequenced in a study of T cell changes during pregnancy in multiple sclerosis (dated by TCRdb to about 2019). Library construction relied on the immunoSEQ multiplex PCR assay. In TCRdb, the immuneACCESS table is reduced to in-frame sequences with V and J assigned. These tables do not hold every clone; where another copy was compared, an unresolved V gene accounts for under half, and the others remain unexplained. The sample table contains tens of thousands of clones; only one count was recorded for about 92% of them. The ten largest clones add up to roughly 0.22% of the sample. Here the sequenced sample was CD4+ T cells from peripheral blood mononuclear cells, taken before pregnancy. The receptors here all came from a female donor with multiple sclerosis, enrolled in a pregnancy study.

This chain joins TRBV11-1 and TRBJ1-1; possibly TRBD1 for D (5 bases). The CDR3 totals 14 residues. Per germline, CDR1 SGHAT and CDR2 FQDESV (reference sequence). The ends were cut back, 4 bases at V and 4 bases at J, with 13 bases in the middle. CDR3 in amino acids: CASSSSGGFTEAFF. CDR3 in DNA: TGTGCCAGCAGCTCAAGTGGGGGGTTCACTGAAGCTTTCTTT.

This sequence joins TRBV28 and TRBJ2-1; D is perhaps TRBD1 (6 bases). This CDR3 has 15 amino acids. The germline gives CDR1 MDHEN, CDR2 SYDVKM. With 8 bases removed from V and 6 bases from J, the gap between germline ends came to 20 bases. The chain's CDR3 is CASSLHGDTINEQFF. In DNA, the CDR3 is TGTGCCAGCTCCCTCCATGGGGACACGATCAATGAGCAGTTCTTC.

The chain joins TRBV9 to TRBJ2-3; the match to TRBD2 covers 11 bases. This CDR3 contains 16 residues. Germline V lookup: CDR1 SGDLS, CDR2 YYNGEE. Germline trimming cut 2 bases from V and 4 bases from J; bases unmatched to any gene: 6. In DNA, the CDR3 is TGTGCCAGCAGCGTCGGTAGCGGGGGGGCTGCAGATACGCAGTATTTT. Its protein product is CASSVGSGGAADTQYF.

The rearrangement uses TRBV19 and TRBJ2-7; 9 bases align to TRBD2. Looked up from germline, CDR1 is LNHDA and CDR2 is SQIVND (reference sequence). Trimming cost V 5 bases and J 5 bases; bases outside gene matches: 13. The CDR3 covers 16 residues. This chain's CDR3 is CASSLPFRGGANEQYF. CDR3 bases: TGTGCCAGTAGTCTACCCTTTCGCGGGGGGGCGAACGAGCAGTACTTC.

The V call is TRBV6-1, the J call TRBJ1-2; 7 bases line up with TRBD1. There are 14 residues in the CDR3. Looked up from germline, CDR1 is MNHNS and CDR2 is SASEGT. V shed 7 bases, J shed 0 bases, and the junction held 5 bases outside the gene matches. CDR3 region: CASTPGQANYGYTF. Written as DNA, the CDR3 is TGTGCCAGCACCCCCGGACAGGCTAACTATGGCTACACCTTC.

The V and J genes are TRBV5-1 and TRBJ2-3, with 8 bases identical to TRBD1. V lost 4 bases and J lost 0; bases outside the gene matches: 7. The germline gives CDR1 SGHRS, CDR2 YFSETQ. CDR3 length: 16 amino acids. The CDR3 protein is CASSLEDRESTDTQYF. The CDR3 region has the DNA TGCGCCAGCAGCCTCGAGGACAGGGAGAGCACAGATACGCAGTATTTT.

The CDR3 DNA is TGTGCCAGCAGCCAGGGACAGTACTACGAGCAGTACTTC. This codes for CASSQGQYYEQYF. The chain joins TRBV9 to TRBJ2-7, with 7 positions matching TRBD1. CDR1 and CDR2 (germline): SGDLS, YYNGEE. With V trimmed by 4 bases and J by 3 bases, 4 bases remained unmatched. The CDR3 runs to 13 residues.

The chain recombines TRBV5-1 with TRBJ2-1; D might be TRBD1 (5 bases). From germline, CDR1 is SGHRS and CDR2 YFSETQ. The CDR3 loop spans 15 amino acids. Trimming stripped 4 bases from V and 4 bases from J, with 15 bases between. This chain's CDR3 is CASSPPDTAYNEQFF. CDR3 in DNA: TGCGCCAGCAGCCCACCGGACACGGCTTACAATGAGCAGTTCTTC.

CDR3 in DNA: TGCGCCAGCAGCACGGGACGACAGGGACGAGCTGTCTACGAGCAGTACTTC. This codes for CASSTGRQGRAVYEQYF. This chain joins TRBV5-1 and TRBJ2-7, with 7 bases matching TRBD1. The CDR3 has 17 residues. The junction had 16 bases not matched to a gene; V was cut back by 4 bases and J by 3 bases. Looked up from germline, CDR1 is SGHRS and CDR2 is YFSETQ.

This clone is a singleton in its sample. The rearrangement uses TRBV7-9 and TRBJ1-1, with D tentatively TRBD1 (6 bases). The germline gives CDR1 SEHNR, CDR2 FQNEAQ (reference sequence). The CDR3 is 15 amino acids. V lost 0 bases and J 4 bases, leaving 12 bases between the germline ends. CDR3 residues: CASSLAQGRGTEAFF. Here the CDR3 DNA reads TGTGCCAGCAGCTTAGCCCAGGGGCGCGGCACTGAAGCTTTCTTT.

The chain employs TRBV4-1 and TRBJ2-2; a weak D match, TRBD2 (6 bases). The V end was cut by 5 bases, the J end by 3 bases, with 16 bases between. This CDR3 spans 16 amino acids. Looked up from germline, CDR1 is MGHRA and CDR2 is YSYEKL. The CDR3 nucleotides read TGCGCCAGCAGCAAACTAACCGGGGGAGACACCGGGGAGCTGTTTTTT. Its protein product is CASSKLTGGDTGELFF.

The gene calls are TRBV6-5 and TRBJ1-1; 8 bases map to TRBD1. J was trimmed by 4 bases and V by 5 bases; bases with no gene match: 9. CDR3 length: 15 residues. Germline CDR1 reads MNHEY; CDR2 reads SVGAGI. CDR3 in amino acids: CASSQRQGRVTEAFF. The CDR3 bases are TGTGCCAGCAGTCAAAGACAGGGGCGGGTCACTGAAGCTTTCTTT.

The chain combines TRBV2 with TRBJ2-7, with TRBD1 as a possible D gene (8 bases). V was cut by 6 bases and J by 3 bases, with 15 bases left in between. The CDR3 runs to 14 residues. The germline V gene has CDR1 SNHLY and CDR2 FYNNEI. The CDR3 bases are TGTGCCAGCAGCCTAACAGGGGGGGGCTACGAGCAGTACTTC. This gives the protein CASSLTGGGYEQYF.